This T cell receptor (beta chain) is drawn from a study of beta chain features in type 1 diabetes listed by TCRdb under 2018. About the full investigation: Mean age, gender distribution, total cell number and subset yield were not different between patients and healthy donors. Whereas all 30 or so donors provided naive and central memory subsets, regulatory and stem cell-like memory subsets were isolated from just 8 patients and roughly 8 healthy donors. A total of some 110 million sorted cells were examined across all samples, and a strong correlation was observed between cell number per subset and RNA yield. The study compared TCRB repertoires of sorted circulating CD4+ T cell subsets between recently diagnosed type 1 diabetes patients and matched healthy donors.

The entire isolated RNA was reverse transcribed using the High Capacity cDNA Reverse Transcription Kit, and thus expressed TCRB transcripts were sequenced. Deep immunoSEQ sequencing was applied to naive, central memory and regulatory T cell samples, giving an average of around 4 million total reads per sample. Sorted cells were lysed in RLT buffer and RNA was extracted with DNase-treated RNeasy Micro or Mini kits, depending on cell number. Each cell subset was processed on its own to prevent cross-contamination, while patient and healthy donor samples were processed together. The immunoSEQ multiplex PCR was used to amplify TCRB sequences from cDNA, yielding 87-bp fragments that span the CDR3 region. Sequencing of the amplicons was done on the Illumina HiSeq platform. Per the authors' processing: Synthetic template baselines were used to correct PCR bias computationally, reads within Hamming distance 2 were collapsed, and singletons that could not be merged were discarded. Reads were aligned against IMGT to assign V, D and J genes, CDR3 length and insertions or deletions at six rearrangement sites. Within each subset, clonotype counts were normalized to sorted cell number, after which true diversity and Gini coefficients were computed with the tcR R package. Repertoire sharing was quantified using the overlap coefficient calculated on TCRB nucleotide sequences. As a proxy for the pre-selection repertoire, out-of-frame TCRB sequences from naive cells were analyzed. Here the immuneACCESS table is served through TCRdb, limited to in-frame sequences with V and J called. Missing clones are a known gap in these copies; in checked studies unresolved V genes cover under half, and the rest lacks a known reason. V, J and clone size derive from that table, while D and trimming were established from the DNA sequence. The table for this sample lists approximately 150,000 clones; roughly 59% of them were counted only once. The ten largest make up roughly 0.095% of the sample.

The full study reports these points: Only small numbers of individuals were included in the HLA sub-analyses, which left unresolved whether HLA type had any influence on TCRB rearrangement. Naive, central memory and regulatory TCRB repertoires appeared to be more alike among patients than among healthy donors. Because cDNA was sequenced instead of genomic DNA, highly expressing activated cells could be over-represented, though the groups showed no difference in activation or CD3 levels. Fewer insertions and more nucleotide deletions at VDJ recombination sites were observed in patients with type 1 diabetes, implying thymic rearrangement abnormalities. PCR might favor shorter templates, but patient and control samples were amplified and corrected together, so any skew would affect both groups equally. Type 1 diabetes patients showed a moderate but significant shortening of TCRB CDR3 length in all four CD4+ subsets.

With respect to this clone: There is no known antigen for this receptor. Per-base quality was not reported, and no clone a single base away is much larger than it.

From each donor, a single peripheral blood sample of 100 to 150 mL on average was drawn into heparinised tubes. A BD FACSAria II was used to sort naive, central memory, regulatory and stem cell-like memory CD4+ T cells with a panel that included CD45RO, CCR7, CD25, CD127, CD95 and CD27. A purity above 98% was achieved for all sorted populations. PBMCs were isolated immediately by Lymphoprep density gradient centrifugation and stained directly without culture. So that batch effects would be minimized, each experiment stained and sorted samples in pairs, pairing one healthy donor with one patient. Sequencing was done on a sample of naive CD4+ T cells from blood. This specimen's cell subset or site label, per the study, means: true naive CD4+ T cells. The TCR was taken from a man aged 25 to 40 with type 1 diabetes.

The base sequence is TGTGCCAGCTCAGGAAGCCAAGAGACCCAGTACTTC. Protein translation: CASSGSQETQYF. Recombination linked TRBV18 to TRBJ2-5; the D gene is not confidently resolved. From the cysteine through the phenylalanine, the CDR3 covers 12 amino acids. The read is trimmed to its CDR3 DNA, 36 bases read in frame from base 1. CDR1 and CDR2 (KGHSH, LQKENI) derive from the germline V gene. Trimming removed 5 bases from V and 1 base from J, leaving 5 bases between the germline ends.